These 23 T cell receptor beta chains share one sample of origin, sequenced in a study of shared clonotypes between healthy human individuals. Measured with immunoSEQ multiplex PCR; TCRdb has only the in-frame clones, and not every one. The sample records fewer than 1.6 million clones, about 98.5% being singletons. The material sequenced was naive CD4+ T cells sorted from blood. Subset noted: CD45RA+ positively selected. These receptor sequences come from a man aged 25 to 40 in good health.

V usage is TRBV5-1 and J usage is TRBJ1-4, with D uncertain. Germline assignment: CDR1 SGHRS and CDR2 YFSETQ. Trimming took off 1 base at V and 8 bases at J, with 15 bases between the two ends. This CDR3 has 15 amino acids. The CDR3 sequence is CASSLSPGVKEKLFF. The CDR3, as DNA: TGCGCCAGCAGCTTGTCGCCAGGAGTAAAAGAAAAACTGTTTTTT. The full variable domain, its missing parts supplied by reference TRBV5-1 and TRBJ1-4, is KAGVTQTPRYLIKTRGQQVTLSCSPISGHRSVSWYQQTPGQGLQFLFEYFSETQRNKGNFPGRFSGRQFSNSRSEMNVSTLELGDSALYLCASSLSPGVKEKLFFGSGTQLSVL.

This rearrangement joins TRBV5-5 to TRBJ2-1, with 9 nucleotides matching TRBD2. Germline lookup yields CDR1 SGHKS and CDR2 YYEKEE (reference sequence). The V and J ends lost 1 base and 2 bases, in that order; junction bases with no gene match: 1. This CDR3 is built from 15 residues. The CDR3 protein is CASSLRLAAYNEQFF. The CDR3 bases are TGTGCCAGCAGCTTGAGACTAGCGGCCTACAATGAGCAGTTCTTC.

The V gene is TRBV7-6, the J gene TRBJ2-7; tentative D call: TRBD1 (6 bases). V was clipped by 4 bases and J by 2 bases, with 12 bases between them. Germline assignment: CDR1 SGHVS and CDR2 FNYEAQ. This CDR3 comprises 14 residues. The CDR3 DNA is TGTGCCAGCAGCTCCCGGGACAAAACCTACGAGCAGTACTTC. This translates into CASSSRDKTYEQYF.

This clone was seen once. This chain connects TRBV2 to TRBJ2-5; maybe TRBD2 (5 bases). The CDR3 is 13 residues long. Germline values: CDR1 SNHLY, CDR2 FYNNEI. V was trimmed by 4 bases and J by 4 bases, leaving 10 bases between them. CDR3 bases: TGTGCCAGCAGTGCCAACGAGGGAGAGACCCAGTACTTC. This encodes CASSANEGETQYF.

The rearrangement joins TRBV7-9 to TRBJ2-3; D gene uncertain. The CDR3 runs to 14 residues. The V end lost 5 bases, the J end lost 0 bases, and 9 bases lay between the germline ends. Germline loops: CDR1 SEHNR, CDR2 FQNEAQ (reference sequence). CDR3 coding DNA: TGTGCCAGCAGCCAAACACTTAGCACAGATACGCAGTATTTT. It codes for CASSQTLSTDTQYF.

With regard to this clone: This sample also contains other DNA sequences that code for the same CDR3. The genes are TRBV28 and TRBJ1-2, with D perhaps matching TRBD1 (6 bases). CDR3 length equals 13 residues. V was trimmed by 5 bases and J by 2 bases, leaving 9 bases between them. Per germline, CDR1 MDHEN and CDR2 SYDVKM. The CDR3 nucleotides read TGTGCCAGCAGTCTAACAGGGAACTATGGCTACACCTTC. This gives the protein CASSLTGNYGYTF.

The chain joins TRBV5-4 to TRBJ2-2, with 10 positions matching TRBD2. The V gene's germline CDR1 is SGHNT and CDR2 YYREEE (reference sequence). CDR3 length equals 15 residues. V dropped 4 bases and J dropped 7; count of bases not matched to a gene: 7. In DNA, the CDR3 is TGTGCCAGCAGCGCGGGACTAGCGTCGGGCGGGGAGCTGTTTTTT. Its protein is CASSAGLASGGELFF.

In this sample, this clone turned up once. The V call is TRBV6-7, the J call TRBJ2-1; the D gene is possibly TRBD1 (5 bases). TRBV6-7 counts as an open reading frame of uncertain function. V lost 5 bases and J lost 7, with 33 bases in between. The CDR3 is 20 amino acids. This CDR3 reads CASSPMILDRANHIRNEQFF. The CDR3 DNA sequence: TGTGCCAGCAGTCCCATGATCCTCGACAGAGCCAACCACATTCGGAATGAGCAGTTCTTC.

The chain combines TRBV19 with TRBJ1-4; D remains unclear. V was cut by 3 bases and J by 2 bases, with 16 bases left in between. CDR3 size: 17 residues. CDR1 and CDR2 (germline): LNHDA, SQIVND (reference sequence). Here the CDR3 reads CASSISPGGVTNEKLFF. DNA of the CDR3: TGTGCCAGTAGTATTTCACCCGGTGGGGTGACTAATGAAAAACTGTTTTTT.

This clone was counted a single time. The chain combines TRBV18 with TRBJ2-7; TRBD1 might be the D (7 bases). CDR3 size: 18 residues. The V gene's germline CDR1 is KGHSH and CDR2 LQKENI. Deletions cut 6 bases from V and 6 bases from J, with 30 bases between. CDR3 protein: CASSPRGGGGGDPGEQYF. As DNA, the CDR3 is TGTGCCAGCTCTCCGCGTGGAGGGGGCGGCGGGGACCCGGGCGAGCAGTACTTC.

This clone was observed a single time. The chain joins TRBV4-1 to TRBJ2-3; D call uncertain. V lost 1 base to trimming and J lost 0 bases, with 11 bases between them. The germline V gene encodes CDR1 MGHRA and CDR2 YSYEKL. The CDR3 length is 16 residues. In DNA form, the CDR3 reads TGCGCCAGCAGCCAAGCCAGCCGGGCTAGCACAGATACGCAGTATTTT. It codes for CASSQASRASTDTQYF.

The chain has TRBV29-1 and TRBJ1-1; tentative D call: TRBD1 (5 bases). Trimming took 4 bases from V and 9 from J, leaving 9 bases between them. This CDR3 spans 10 amino acids. From germline, CDR1 is SQVTM and CDR2 ANQGSEA. CDR3 sequence reads: CSVGGGQAFF. CDR3 in DNA: TGCAGCGTTGGGGGGGGACAAGCTTTCTTT.

This chain connects TRBV25-1 to TRBJ2-3; no definite D call. The CDR3 runs to 14 residues. Germline lookup yields CDR1 MGHDK and CDR2 SYGVNS. Trimming shortened V by 1 base and J by 4 bases, and 9 bases separated the two germline ends. The CDR3 DNA sequence: TGTGCCAGCAGTGAATTCAAGGGTTCAGATACGCAGTATTTT. This sequence encodes CASSEFKGSDTQYF.

This clone has a single count. The chain employs TRBV11-2 and TRBJ2-1, with unresolved D. V was clipped by 6 bases and J by 0 bases, with 15 bases between them. Germline-derived CDR1 and CDR2 are SGHAT and FQNNGV. The CDR3 runs to 16 residues. The CDR3 nucleotides read TGTGCCAGCAGTTCAAGGCCGGGCAACTCCTACAATGAGCAGTTCTTC. Residues: CASSSRPGNSYNEQFF.

The CDR3 is CASSPSRGQETQYF. The CDR3 DNA reads TGTGCCAGCAGCCCAAGTAGAGGGCAAGAGACCCAGTACTTC. The chain has TRBV7-2 and TRBJ2-5; TRBD2 is a possible D gene (5 bases). This CDR3 is built from 14 residues. Trimming pared 5 bases from V and 2 bases from J, leaving 12 bases between. The germline V gene encodes CDR1 SGHTA and CDR2 FQGNSA.

The chain is built from TRBV7-9 and TRBJ1-3, with D unresolved. Germline V lookup: CDR1 SEHNR, CDR2 FQNEAQ (reference sequence). CDR3 length equals 13 residues. Between the trimmed V and J ends, which lost 3 bases and 2 bases, there was a span of 5 bases. In DNA, the CDR3 is TGTGCCAGCAGCTTGACGACTGGAAACACCATATATTTT. Amino acid sequence: CASSLTTGNTIYF.

Concerning this clone: Other nucleotide sequences in the sample specify the same CDR3. V is TRBV28 and J is TRBJ2-7; D unclear. Looked up from germline, CDR1 is MDHEN and CDR2 is SYDVKM. The CDR3 is 13 amino acids. The V end lost 3 bases, the J end lost 2 bases, and 8 bases lay between the germline ends. CDR3 DNA sequence: TGTGCCAGCAGTTTGGGCGGCCCCTACGAGCAGTACTTC. This gives the protein CASSLGGPYEQYF.

The rearrangement uses TRBV15 and TRBJ2-7, with 9 bases identical to TRBD2. The germline V gene encodes CDR1 LNHNV and CDR2 YYDKDF (reference sequence). V trimming: 1 base; J trimming: 3 bases; junction bases outside the gene matches: 1. The CDR3 loop spans 14 amino acids. Written as DNA, the CDR3 is TGTGCCACCAGCAGAGGCGGGAGGGACTACGAGCAGTACTTC. Translating it yields CATSRGGRDYEQYF.

With respect to this clone: Germline and junction disagree at one end, which may indicate a read error. This chain joins TRBV7-9 and TRBJ2-1, with 7 bases lining up with TRBD1. Germline lookup yields CDR1 SEHNR and CDR2 FQNEAQ (reference sequence). CDR3 length equals 12 residues. The CDR3 sequence is CASSLVPTGSLF. DNA for the CDR3: TGTGCCAGCAGCTTAGTCCCGACAGGGTCCCTCTTC.

The chain recombines TRBV19 with TRBJ1-5; 8 positions match TRBD1. V lost 4 bases, J lost 1 base, and 3 bases stayed unmatched. There are 15 residues in the CDR3. CDR1 is LNHDA and CDR2 is SQIVND in the germline V gene (reference sequence). The CDR3 DNA reads as TGTGCCAGTAGTAGACGGACAGGGAGCAATCAGCCCCAGCATTTT. Translation gives CASSRRTGSNQPQHF.

CDR3 in amino acids: CASSRDRSGTIYF. CDR3 coding DNA: TGTGCCAGCAGCCGGGACAGGTCCGGCACCATATATTTT. The rearrangement joins TRBV5-6 to TRBJ1-3, with 8 bases that match TRBD1. V shed 4 bases and J 9 bases; nucleotides not matched to a gene: 6. The CDR3 is made up of 13 amino acids. The germline V gene has CDR1 SGHDT and CDR2 YYEEEE.

The J gene is TRBJ2-7, the V gene TRBV7-9; D not resolved. This CDR3 region has 14 residues. The germline V and J ends were trimmed by 1 base and 0 bases, with 7 bases remaining between them. Germline V gene lookup returns CDR1 SEHNR and CDR2 FQNEAQ (reference sequence). The CDR3 nucleotides read TGTGCCAGCAGCTTAGTATGGTCCTCCTACGAGCAGTACTTC. Protein product: CASSLVWSSYEQYF. Complete variable domain (other parts from reference TRBV7-9 and TRBJ2-7): DTGVSQNPRHKITKRGQNVTFRCDPISEHNRLYWYRQTLGQGPEFLTYFQNEAQLEKSRLLSDRFSAERPKGSFSTLEIQRTEQGDSAMYLCASSLVWSSYEQYFGPGTRLTVT.

The chain links TRBV7-2 to TRBJ2-7; D remains unclear. The V end was cut by 1 base, the J end by 4 bases, with 11 bases between. This CDR3 has 14 amino acids. Germline lookup yields CDR1 SGHTA and CDR2 FQGNSA. The CDR3 region is CASSLGALLYEQYF. The CDR3 DNA is TGTGCCAGCAGCTTAGGAGCCCTGTTATACGAGCAGTACTTC.